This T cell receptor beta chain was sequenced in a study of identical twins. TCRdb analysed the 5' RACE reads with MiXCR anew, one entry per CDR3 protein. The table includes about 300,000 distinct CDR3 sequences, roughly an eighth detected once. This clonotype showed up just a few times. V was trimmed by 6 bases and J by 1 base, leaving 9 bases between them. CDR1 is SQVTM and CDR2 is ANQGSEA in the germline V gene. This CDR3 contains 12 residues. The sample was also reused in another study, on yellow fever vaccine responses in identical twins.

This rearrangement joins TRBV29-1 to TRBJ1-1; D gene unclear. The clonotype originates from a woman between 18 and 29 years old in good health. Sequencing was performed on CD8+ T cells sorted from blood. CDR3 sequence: CSVWTENTEAFF. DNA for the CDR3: TGCAGCGTGTGGACGGAGAACACTGAAGCTTTCTTT.